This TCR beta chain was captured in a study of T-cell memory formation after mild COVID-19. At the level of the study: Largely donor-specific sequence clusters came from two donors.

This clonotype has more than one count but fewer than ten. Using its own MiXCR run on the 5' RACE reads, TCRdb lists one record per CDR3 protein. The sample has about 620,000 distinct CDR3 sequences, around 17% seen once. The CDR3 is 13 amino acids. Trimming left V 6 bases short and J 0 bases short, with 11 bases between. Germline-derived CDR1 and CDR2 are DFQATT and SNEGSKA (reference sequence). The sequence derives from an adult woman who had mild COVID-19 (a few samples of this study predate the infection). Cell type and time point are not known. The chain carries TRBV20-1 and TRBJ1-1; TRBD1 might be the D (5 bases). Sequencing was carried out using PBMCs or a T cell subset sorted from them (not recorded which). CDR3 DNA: TGCAGTGCCCCGGGGGAGTTGAACACTGAAGCTTTCTTT. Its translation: CSAPGELNTEAFF.